Listed here are 3 T cell receptor beta chains from one sample, sequenced in a study of blood T cell repertoires in COVID-19. Assay: immunoSEQ multiplex PCR; the TCRdb copy retains only in-frame clones and omits some. Counted here are approximately 150,000 clones, around nine tenths occurring once; the ten biggest clones make up 1.5% to 2%. Material: peripheral blood. The receptor source for this set is a woman in her forties or fifties with acute or convalescent COVID-19.

The DNA for the CDR3 is TGTGCCAGCAGCATAAATTCCGGGACCTACAATGAGCAGTTCTTC. It translates to CASSINSGTYNEQFF. The chain carries TRBV7-6 and TRBJ2-1; the D gene is possibly TRBD2 (5 bases). This CDR3 spans 15 amino acids. Deletions cut 5 bases from V and 2 bases from J, with 13 bases between. Germline CDR1 and CDR2: SGHVS and FNYEAQ.

The chain is built from TRBV6-2 or TRBV6-3 and TRBJ2-1, with TRBD2 identical over 8 bases. From germline, CDR1 is MNHEY and CDR2 SVGEGT. The CDR3 runs to 17 residues. V lost 3 bases to trimming and J lost 0 bases; unmatched junction nucleotides: 7. CDR3 sequence (DNA): TGTGCCAGCAGTTATTTACTAGCGGAAAGCTCCTACAATGAGCAGTTCTTC. It codes for CASSYLLAESSYNEQFF.

This clone has a handful of counts. The V call is TRBV28, the J call TRBJ1-6, with 7 bases fitting TRBD1. Losses at the gene ends were 5 bases for V and 3 bases for J; bases not matched to a gene: 4. The CDR3 loop spans 15 amino acids. The germline V gene has CDR1 MDHEN and CDR2 SYDVKM. The CDR3 region has the DNA TGTGCCAGCAGTCCGGACAGGATCTATAATTCACCCCTCCACTTT. Translating gives CASSPDRIYNSPLHF.